This T cell receptor beta chain was retrieved from a study of response to subunit inactivated influenza vaccine. Study observations and caveats: Authors suggested few new T cells are recruited by each seasonal influenza vaccination.

The V gene lost 3 bases and the J gene lost 4 bases, with 8 bases spanning the gap. CDR3 length equals 13 residues. Per the germline V gene, CDR1 is SGHVS and CDR2 is FQNEAQ. In the case of this clonotype: Its cognate antigen is unknown.

TCRdb reprocessed the RT-PCR reads with MiXCR, giving one entry per CDR3 protein. The sample holds some 500,000 distinct CDR3 sequences, over 10% seen once. The gene calls are TRBV7-8 and TRBJ2-3; D is perhaps TRBD1 (5 bases). This clonotype originated in a man aged 50-59 years who received an inactivated influenza vaccine. The sample in question was PBMCs from blood, obtained around seven weeks after vaccination. CDR3: CASSFQGSDTQYF. CDR3 coding DNA: TGTGCCAGCAGCTTCCAGGGTTCAGATACGCAGTATTTT.